These T cell receptor beta chains were read from a single sample in a study of blood T cell repertoires in COVID-19. Sequencing was performed with immunoSEQ multiplex PCR; in TCRdb, only in-frame clones are kept and a portion is missing. The sample yields about 62,000 clones, 86% seen once. Material for sequencing was peripheral blood. The receptors here all came from a woman over 75 with acute or convalescent COVID-19. CDR3s include the opening cysteine and the closing phenylalanine or tryptophan. D genes are given only for firm matches. The size of a clone is reported for some rows only, either as once, few or many, or as a class for expanded clones.

clone size	V gene	CDR3 length	D gene	J gene	CDR3 DNA	CDR3 protein
-	TRBV4-1	14	-	TRBJ1-5	TGCGCCAGCAGCCAAGATCGGGTAGGGGGTCCCCAGCATTTT	CASSQDRVGGPQHF
-	TRBV20-1	13	-	TRBJ1-1	TGCAGTGCTAGTAGGCAGGGGAACACTGAAGCTTTCTTT	CSASRQGNTEAFF
-	TRBV6-2/TRBV6-3	19	TRBD1	TRBJ1-5	TGTGCCAGCAGTTCCTCGGGTGGGGGACAGGGAATCTGGGGTCGGCCCCAGCATTTT	CASSSSGGGQGIWGRPQHF
-	TRBV28	12	-	TRBJ2-1	TGTGCCATCCTCGGGGGTGCCAATGAGCAGTTCTTC	CAILGGANEQFF
-	TRBV10-3	14	TRBD1	TRBJ2-2	TGTGCCACAAAAAAACAGGGGCTCACCGGGGAGCTGTTTTTT	CATKKQGLTGELFF
-	TRBV27	13	-	TRBJ1-5	TGTGCCAGCCAGGACAGTAGCAATCAGCCCCAGCATTTT	CASQDSSNQPQHF
-	TRBV7-9	16	TRBD2	TRBJ2-3	TGTGCCAGCAGCTTAGAAGGCGGGAGTGTGTACTACACGCAGTATTTT	CASSLEGGSVYYTQYF
-	TRBV7-2	16	TRBD1	TRBJ2-3	TGTGCCAGCAGCCGGGGACAGGGGACCCTCACAGATACGCAGTATTTT	CASSRGQGTLTDTQYF
-	TRBV7-3	15	TRBD2	TRBJ2-7	TGTGCCAGCAGCCTAACTAGCGGGGAGTTCTACGAGCAGTACTTC	CASSLTSGEFYEQYF
-	TRBV7-3	14	-	TRBJ2-7	TGTGCCAGCAGCTACGGGGGACAGACGCCCGAGCAGTACTTC	CASSYGGQTPEQYF
-	TRBV20-1	14	TRBD2	TRBJ2-1	TGCAGTGCTAGTAGCGGGAGCTCCTACAATGAGCAGTTCTTC	CSASSGSSYNEQFF
-	TRBV5-4	13	-	TRBJ2-1	TGTGCCAGCAGCTTGGAGTCGCGGGGTCAGCAGTTCTTC	CASSLESRGQQFF
-	TRBV28	15	-	TRBJ1-2	TGTGCCAGCAGTTTATCCAGACCTTCGGGGGTTGGCTACACCTTC	CASSLSRPSGVGYTF
-	TRBV27	12	-	TRBJ2-3	TGTGCCAGCAGTGCCACTAGAGAAACGCAGTATTTT	CASSATRETQYF
large	TRBV24-1	14	-	TRBJ1-2	TGTGCCACCAGTGACACCGACAGGATGTATGGCTACACCTTC	CATSDTDRMYGYTF
-	TRBV6-5	14	-	TRBJ1-2	TGTGCCAGCCGGAACACTAATACTAACTATGGCTACACCTTC	CASRNTNTNYGYTF
-	TRBV9	13	-	TRBJ2-2	TGTGCCAGCAGTGGGCAGCTAACCGGGGAGCTGTTTTTT	CASSGQLTGELFF
-	TRBV10-2	15	TRBD1	TRBJ1-2	TGCGCCAGCAGTGTATTTGGGACAGACGAATATGGCTACACCTTC	CASSVFGTDEYGYTF
few	TRBV15	14	-	TRBJ1-1	TGTGCCACCAGCAGAGCCAGGGGGAACACTGAAGCTTTCTTT	CATSRARGNTEAFF
-	TRBV7-3	15	-	TRBJ2-2	TGTGCCAGCAGCCCGGGACTCGCGAACACCGGGGAGCTGTTTTTT	CASSPGLANTGELFF
-	TRBV24-1	15	TRBD2	TRBJ2-2	TGTGCCACCAGACGGGGGGAGGGTGCCACCGGGGAGCTGTTTTTT	CATRRGEGATGELFF
-	TRBV9	15	-	TRBJ1-2	TGTGCCAGCAGCGTAGCCGGGACAAGATCCTATGGCTACACCTTC	CASSVAGTRSYGYTF
-	TRBV7-3	18	TRBD2	TRBJ2-3	TGTGCCAGCAGCTTATCGGGACTAGCGGGAGTGGTCACAGATACGCAGTATTTT	CASSLSGLAGVVTDTQYF
-	TRBV4-1	17	TRBD1	TRBJ1-1	TGCGCCAGCAGCCGGGGCCGGGTGTGGACAGGGGGCACTGAAGCTTTCTTT	CASSRGRVWTGGTEAFF